A selection of T cell receptor beta chains follows, all from one sample in a study of T cells in Graves' hyperthyroidism and ophthalmopathy. TCRdb ran MiXCR on the multiplex PCR reads and lists one entry per CDR3 protein. The top ten clones hold around 27% of a sample with about 400,000 distinct CDR3 sequences, 11% to 15% of them seen once. Specimen: blood. All receptors come from a man in his fifties with Graves' ophthalmopathy. The CDR3 runs from the conserved cysteine through the conserved F or W. D genes are given only for firm matches. Size values are once, few and many counts, or a class for expanded clones, and some rows have none.

d_gene	v_gene	j_gene	abundance	len	CDR3aa	CDR3nt
TRBD2	TRBV20-1	TRBJ2-7	many	16	CSARDLLARGTYEQYF	TGCAGTGCTAGAGACCTACTAGCGCGAGGGACCTACGAGCAGTACTTC
.	TRBV4-1	TRBJ2-1	few	12	CASMSQYNEQFF	TGCGCCAGCATGTCCCAGTACAATGAGCAGTTCTTC
.	TRBV6-5	TRBJ1-5	many	16	CASSYEGIRVGEPQHF	TGTGCCAGCAGTTACGAGGGGATTCGGGTAGGGGAGCCCCAGCATTTT
.	TRBV12-5	TRBJ2-3	.	15	CASGPHSGHTDTQYF	TGTGCTAGTGGTCCCCATAGCGGACACACAGATACGCAGTATTTT
.	TRBV7-6	TRBJ2-7	.	15	CASSPRPGATYEQYF	TGTGCCAGCAGCCCCCGACCCGGGGCAACCTACGAGCAGTACTTC
.	TRBV2	TRBJ2-5	.	14	CATTPDRNQETQYF	TGTGCCACCACCCCGGACAGAAATCAAGAGACCCAGTACTTC
TRBD2	TRBV7-2	TRBJ2-7	many	15	CASSLVSAGGYEQYF	TGTGCCAGCAGCTTAGTTTCGGCGGGAGGCTACGAGCAGTACTTC
TRBD2	TRBV29-1	TRBJ2-1	many	12	CSTAGPINEQFF	TGCAGCACAGCGGGACCGATCAATGAGCAGTTCTTC
TRBD2	TRBV29-1	TRBJ2-7	.	14	CSVSSAGGLGEQYF	TGCAGCGTTAGCTCAGCGGGAGGTTTAGGCGAGCAGTACTTC
.	TRBV2	TRBJ2-2	many	15	CASGVGLVSTGELFF	TGTGCCAGCGGGGTTGGGCTAGTCAGCACCGGGGAGCTGTTTTTT
.	TRBV27	TRBJ2-3	many	14	CASSFDPVTDTQYF	TGTGCCAGCAGTTTTGACCCGGTTACAGATACGCAGTATTTT
TRBD2	TRBV18	TRBJ2-1	many	16	CASSPGGGSGYNEQFF	TGTGCCAGCTCACCGGGCGGCGGGAGCGGTTACAATGAGCAGTTCTTC
.	TRBV11-2	TRBJ1-1	few	16	CASSSNTQEPFTEAFF	TGTGCCAGCAGCTCCAACACCCAGGAACCTTTCACTGAAGCTTTCTTT
TRBD1	TRBV30	TRBJ2-2	many	13	CARGQGNTGELFF	TGTGCCCGGGGACAGGGGAACACCGGGGAGCTGTTTTTT
TRBD2	TRBV5-1	TRBJ2-1	many	16	CASSLAETSGRDEQFF	TGCGCCAGCAGCTTGGCCGAGACTAGCGGGAGGGATGAGCAGTTCTTC
TRBD2	TRBV5-1	TRBJ2-1	.	15	CASSHSSGTGNEQFF	TGCGCCAGCAGCCACTCTAGCGGGACGGGGAATGAGCAGTTCTTC